The 11 T cell receptor beta chains in this list originate from one sample, sequenced in a study of CD8 T cells in ankylosing spondylitis. TCRdb re-derived calls from the 5' RACE reads in MiXCR, one entry per CDR3 protein. This table has 150,000 to 250,000 distinct CDR3 sequences, roughly 13% appearing once. Sequencing used blood, either unsorted or a sorted T cell fraction (not recorded which). The source of these receptors is a male donor with ankylosing spondylitis or in good health (not recorded which).

The rearrangement uses TRBV20-1 and TRBJ2-5; D call uncertain. Germline-derived CDR1 and CDR2 are DFQATT and SNEGSKA (reference sequence). Trimming cost V 6 bases and J 5 bases, with 19 bases left between them. CDR3 length: 14 residues. The CDR3 bases are TGCAGTGCCGAACAGACCTTCATCGGTGAGACCCAGTACTTC. Translated, it gives CSAEQTFIGETQYF.

The rearrangement uses TRBV6-2 or TRBV6-3 and TRBJ2-1; D uncertain. Germline V gives CDR1 MNHEY, CDR2 SVGEGT. The CDR3 sequence is 11 residues long. V was cut by 2 bases and J by 9 bases, with 5 bases left in between. The CDR3 nucleotides read TGTGCCAGCAGTTACGCGAGTGAGCAGTTCTTC. Protein sequence: CASSYASEQFF.

This clonotype was found a few times. Just one base apart from a much larger clone, this may be a read error. J is TRBJ1-1 and V is TRBV20-1; possible D gene TRBD1, 6 bases. The CDR3 is made up of 12 amino acids. The V gene's germline CDR1 is DFQATT and CDR2 SNEGSKA (reference sequence). V was shortened by 3 bases and J by 3 bases, with 8 bases between the two germline ends. The CDR3: CSARPGDTEAFF. The CDR3 nucleotides read TGCAGTGCTAGGCCAGGGGACACTGAAGCTTTCTTT.

This CDR3 reads CASSLELRGTQYF. Here the CDR3 DNA reads TGCGCCAGCAGCTTGGAGCTCCGGGGGACCCAGTACTTC. The chain employs TRBV5-1 and TRBJ2-5, with D possibly matching TRBD2 (5 bases). Germline V lookup: CDR1 SGHRS, CDR2 YFSETQ. The V end lost 0 bases, the J end lost 7 bases, and 10 bases lay between the germline ends. The CDR3 extends over 13 amino acids.

The chain joins TRBV7-8 to TRBJ2-1; possibly TRBD2 for D (6 bases). Trimming took 5 bases from V and 3 from J, leaving 11 bases between them. The CDR3 contains 14 residues. The germline V gene has CDR1 SGHVS and CDR2 FQNEAQ. CDR3 bases: TGTGCCAGCAGCCCAACGGGACTCTACAATGAGCAGTTCTTC. Translation: CASSPTGLYNEQFF.

This clonotype was seen a handful of times. V gene TRBV6-4 combines with J gene TRBJ2-3; the match to TRBD1 covers 9 bases. The CDR3 has 16 residues. V lost 6 bases and J lost 3; bases outside the gene matches: 10. CDR1 MRHNA and CDR2 SNTAGT come from the germline V gene. The CDR3 DNA is TGTGCCAGCAGAGAGGTACCGGGACAGGGAACAGATACGCAGTATTTT. This encodes CASREVPGQGTDTQYF.

In this sample, this clonotype turned up a few times. The genes are TRBV12-3 or TRBV12-4 and TRBJ2-5; D is ambiguous. The CDR3 sequence is 13 residues long. V shed 5 bases and J shed 0 bases, with 7 bases lying between them. The CDR3 loop reads CASSRSYQETQYF. In DNA form, the CDR3 reads TGTGCCAGCAGTCGATCGTACCAAGAGACCCAGTACTTC.

This clonotype was recorded at least ten times. The J gene is TRBJ2-1, the V gene TRBV5-1, with D maybe TRBD1 (5 bases). Germline CDR1 SGHRS, CDR2 YFSETQ. V was clipped by 4 bases and J by 4 bases, with 12 bases between them. The length of the CDR3 is 14 residues. The CDR3 loop is CASSPQGPYNEQFF. The CDR3 bases are TGCGCCAGCAGCCCCCAGGGCCCTTACAATGAGCAGTTCTTC.

This clonotype was detected a few times. The chain has TRBV25-1 and TRBJ2-7; D is unresolved. This CDR3 comprises 12 residues. Per the germline V gene, CDR1 is MGHDK and CDR2 is SYGVNS. The V end lost 4 bases, the J end lost 6 bases, and 10 bases lay between the germline ends. The CDR3 is CASSVGSSEQYF. The CDR3 bases are TGTGCCAGCAGTGTGGGAAGCTCCGAGCAGTACTTC.

The chain carries TRBV14 and TRBJ2-5, with 7 bases lining up with TRBD2. The CDR3 loop spans 16 amino acids. Germline V gene data show CDR1 as SGHDN and CDR2 as FVKESK. V lost 2 bases and J lost 5; bases outside the gene matches: 11. CDR3 bases: TGTGCCAGCAGCCAAATCGCGGGAGCCCTCCCGGAGACCCAGTACTTC. Translation gives CASSQIAGALPETQYF.

The sample holds a few counts of this clonotype. V usage is TRBV6-1 and J usage is TRBJ1-4, with D tentatively TRBD1 (5 bases). This CDR3 contains 16 residues. Trimming cost V 6 bases and J 5 bases, with 19 bases left between them. Per germline, CDR1 MNHNS and CDR2 SASEGT. The CDR3 DNA sequence: TGTGCCAGCAGGCCGGCCGGGACTGCCCCAAATGAAAAACTGTTTTTT. Encoded protein: CASRPAGTAPNEKLFF.